This TCR beta chain was sequenced for a study of kidney transplant recipient with SARS-CoV-2 infection. Remarks on this clonotype: A much larger clone sits a single nucleotide away, making a read error possible.

CDR1 and CDR2 (germline): SGHTS, YDEGEE. The CDR3 spans 17 residues. TCRdb called the reads again in MiXCR, with one record for every CDR3 protein. The data contain 200,000 to 250,000 distinct CDR3 sequences, around 28% of them singletons. The source of this sequence is a male patient aged 25-45 years who had COVID-19 and was a kidney transplant recipient. Some T cells may be transferred from the graft donor. This chain joins TRBV5-8 and TRBJ2-5, with D maybe TRBD2 (7 bases). The starting material was a blood sample, obtained at baseline and on day 111 from a kidney transplant recipient. The CDR3 DNA reads as TGTGCCGGCAGCTTGGGGGGGCTCGGGAACAGCCAAGAGACCCAGTACTTC. Its translation: CAGSLGGLGNSQETQYF.